This is a list of T cell receptor beta chains from one sample in a study of neurological immune-mediated disorders. Each CDR3 protein gets one entry after TCRdb re-called the 5' RACE reads with MiXCR. The sample has nearly 60,000 distinct CDR3 sequences; roughly 3.5% are singletons. Material for sequencing was PBMCs. Receptor source: a woman aged 55 to 70 with multiple sclerosis. The CDR3 runs from the conserved cysteine through the conserved F or W. The size entry is marked missing in some rows and otherwise reads once, few, many or a size class.

J: TRBJ2-3
V: TRBV20-1
size: many
CDR3: CSAGTSYDTQYF

J: TRBJ1-1
V: TRBV4-1
size: many
CDR3: CASSQEGGEAFF

J: TRBJ2-5
V: TRBV10-3
size: few
CDR3: CAISRQGMETQYF

J: TRBJ2-1
V: TRBV20-1
size: many
CDR3: CSARDVAGDFSYNEQFF

J: TRBJ2-3
V: TRBV12-3/TRBV12-4
size: many
CDR3: CASSTSRTGSDTQYF

J: TRBJ2-3
V: TRBV5-1
size: many
CDR3: CASSLDLSDTQYF

J: TRBJ1-1
V: TRBV7-8
size: many
CDR3: CASSLRYTEAFF

J: TRBJ2-5
V: TRBV4-3
size: many
CDR3: CASSQGFRNDQYF

J: TRBJ2-7
V: TRBV7-2
size: .
CDR3: CASSPVGGQKEQYF

J: TRBJ2-1
V: TRBV6-5
size: many
CDR3: CASSGGDNHNEQFF

J: TRBJ2-7
V: TRBV9
size: many
CDR3: CASSVGGTGVSYEQYF

J: TRBJ2-1
V: TRBV11-2
size: many
CDR3: CASSPFRGRRNEQFF

J: TRBJ2-2
V: TRBV24-1
size: many
CDR3: CATSDRTSGVTGELFF

J: TRBJ2-2
V: TRBV4-2
size: .
CDR3: CASSQGRGQTGELFF

J: TRBJ1-5
V: TRBV6-1
size: many
CDR3: CASSAFGTQPQHF

J: TRBJ2-1
V: TRBV12-3/TRBV12-4
size: many
CDR3: CASSPSGFRAYNEQFF

J: TRBJ2-5
V: TRBV29-1
size: many
CDR3: CSVKTVRPQETQYF

J: TRBJ2-2
V: TRBV20-1
size: many
CDR3: CSARGQGHGELFF

J: TRBJ1-2
V: TRBV4-3
size: many
CDR3: CASSQVLVGYGYTF

J: TRBJ1-1
V: TRBV20-1
size: many
CDR3: CSASFLVPGGRKPAFF